This TCR beta chain came from a study of T cells in women clearing cervical HPV infection (dated by TCRdb to between 2018 and 2020). As for the study more broadly: Cases were under 30 women with histologically confirmed HPV16-related CIN3 or worse, including a couple of invasive cancers. The parent cohort enrolled 8,500 to 11,000 women aged 18 or older in Guanacaste, Costa Rica, during about 1992 to 1994 and followed them for seven to eight years. Quality controls consisted of five blinded duplicates per group, for a total of approximately 60 samples made up of 50 participants and about ten replicates. Blood from cases was collected at the visit where the lesion was first found, while blood from controls was collected once the infection could no longer be detected. Controls were around 25 women whose single incident HPV16 infection cleared within 12 months without precancer or cancer developing. Nested within Costa Rica's Guanacaste HPV Natural History Study, an exploratory proof-of-principle case-control study compared TCR repertoires across cervical HPV16 outcomes. Cases and controls were matched on age within five years and on year of sample collection. Median age was 34 years in cases versus 38 to 45 in controls, and baseline characteristics did not differ significantly. Since only a few of the women had HLA typing available, the possibility that HLA type was acting as a confounder could not be ruled out. For cases, a median interval of roughly 150 days, with an interquartile range of about 90 to 200 days, was observed between lesion detection and blood sampling. The investigation overall reported the following: Significantly higher TCR repertoire richness was observed in CIN3+ cases than in controls across sequencing depths, whereas no difference in evenness was found. Random forest classifiers combining richness and V gene abundances distinguished cases from controls with an estimated AUC of 0.83. T-cell numbers per sample were unknown, so richness differences could reflect varying T-cell content rather than repertoire biology. Whether associations preceded infection or resulted from infection could not be shown with the cross-sectional design, and effector/memory subsets and HPV-specific T cells were not isolated. TRBV6-7 relative abundance was lower in cases than in controls (approximately 0.11% versus 0.16%; Bonferroni P = 0.0008).

Every participant had a single incident cervical HPV16 infection, and prevalent HPV16 infections were excluded. Cervical HPV DNA was detected by MY09/MY11 PCR, and genotyping was performed by dot-blot hybridization. Roughly 15 mL of heparinized blood were centrifuged, and the buffy coat was aliquoted, frozen at -30°C, then stored at -80°C. Genomic DNA was extracted from buffy coat specimens using QIAGEN kits. The immunoSEQ assay used multiplex PCR to amplify TCR beta CDR3 regions from an average of roughly 1.2 ug of genomic DNA per sample. The assay corrected primer bias using a complete synthetic TCR repertoire to establish an amplification baseline. The amplicons were sequenced on the Illumina platform. The authors processed their data as follows. Sequences were error-corrected by clustering with frequency ratios and a modified nearest-neighbor algorithm and were then analyzed in the immunoSEQ Analyzer with IMGT gene definitions. At each rarefaction depth, TCR richness and evenness were averaged across 20 rarefaction repeats, and any sample with fewer sequences than the depth was left out. Wilcoxon rank sum tests with FDR correction were used to compare relative abundances of V, D and J genes between the groups. For the blinded duplicates, the intraclass correlation was 95% to 96% for TCR richness and averaged roughly 75% across around 61 gene segments. TCRdb took this table from immuneACCESS and kept in-frame rearrangements with V and J called. Such tables lack part of the clones; where checked against another copy, unresolved V genes explain under half of the gap, and the rest is unexplained. V and J calls plus clone size are reproduced from that table; the DNA served to infer D and trimming. The table for this sample records approximately 18,000 clones. Approximately 11% of the sample is taken by the ten largest.

As regards this clone: The antigen this receptor binds is unknown. The CDR3 goes on 3 residues after the read ends, and that part is filled in from the germline J gene.

The CDR3, from cysteine to phenylalanine, totals 20 residues. The DNA shown is the part of the CDR3 that was read: 51 bases, in frame from base 1. The germline V and J ends show losses of 4 bases and 4 bases respectively, and no gene match explains 24 bases of the junction. Per the germline V gene (reference sequence), LNHDA is the CDR1 and SQIVND is the CDR2. Input material: blood buffy coat. The TCR originated in a woman between 18 and 69 years old with a cervical HPV16 infection that either progressed to CIN3+ or cleared (not recorded which). This receptor chain uses TRBV19 and TRBJ1-1, with 7 bases in between that match TRBD1. CDR3 DNA, as far as it was read: TGTGCCAGTAGTACCCTTCCCCTTGCGACAGGGATTTTTTCCGGCACTGAA. This is translated as CASSTLPLATGIFSGTE. Given in full, the CDR3 is CASSTLPLATGIFSGTEAFF.